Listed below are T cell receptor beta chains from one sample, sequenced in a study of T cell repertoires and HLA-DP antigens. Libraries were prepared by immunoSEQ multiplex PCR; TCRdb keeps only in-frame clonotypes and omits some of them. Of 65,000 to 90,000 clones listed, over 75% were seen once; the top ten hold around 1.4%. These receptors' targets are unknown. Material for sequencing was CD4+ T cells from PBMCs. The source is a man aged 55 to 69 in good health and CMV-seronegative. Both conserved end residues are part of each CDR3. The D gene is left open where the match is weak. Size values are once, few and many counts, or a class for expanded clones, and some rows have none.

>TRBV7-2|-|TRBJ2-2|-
CASSYGTSGELFF
TGTGCCAGCAGCTACGGGACATCCGGGGAGCTGTTTTTT
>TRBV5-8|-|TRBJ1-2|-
CASSLKTVGGYTF
TGTGCCAGCAGCTTAAAAACGGTGGGAGGCTACACCTTC
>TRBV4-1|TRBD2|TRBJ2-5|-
CASSQDGVAGVQETQYF
TGCGCCAGCAGCCAAGACGGGGTAGCGGGGGTCCAAGAGACCCAGTACTTC
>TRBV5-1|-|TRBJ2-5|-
CASSGEVETQYF
TGCGCCAGCAGCGGGGAGGTGGAGACCCAGTACTTC
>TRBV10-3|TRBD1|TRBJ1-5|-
CAIGETGNLHQPQHF
TGTGCCATCGGCGAGACAGGGAACCTTCATCAGCCCCAGCATTTT
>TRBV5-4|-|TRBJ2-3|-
CASSSGPKGDTQYF
TGTGCCAGCAGCAGCGGCCCCAAGGGAGATACGCAGTATTTT
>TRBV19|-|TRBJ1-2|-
CASSIVQGNGYTF
TGTGCCAGTAGTATAGTTCAGGGCAATGGCTACACCTTC
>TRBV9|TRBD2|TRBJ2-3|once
CASSVGPGLRTDTQYF
TGTGCCAGCAGCGTAGGGCCGGGACTACGCACAGATACGCAGTATTTT
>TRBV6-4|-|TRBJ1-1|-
CASSDSSRGTEAFF
TGTGCCAGCAGTGACTCGTCTAGGGGCACTGAAGCTTTCTTT
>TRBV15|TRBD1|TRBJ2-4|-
CATSRESNRDSQYF
TGTGCCACCAGCAGAGAATCAAACAGGGACAGTCAGTACTTC
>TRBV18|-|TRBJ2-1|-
CASSPQGEGRFF
TGTGCCAGCTCACCACAGGGGGAGGGCCGGTTCTTC
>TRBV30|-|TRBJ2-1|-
CAWRGGTYNEQFF
TGTGCCTGGAGAGGCGGGACGTACAATGAGCAGTTCTTC
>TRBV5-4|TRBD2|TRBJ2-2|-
CASSLAAGVNTGELFF
TGTGCCAGCAGCTTGGCCGCGGGGGTGAACACCGGGGAGCTGTTTTTT
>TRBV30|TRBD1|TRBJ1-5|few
CAWSIAGGSQPQHF
TGTGCCTGGAGTATAGCAGGGGGTTCTCAGCCCCAGCATTTT
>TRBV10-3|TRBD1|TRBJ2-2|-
CAISESPQGSDTGELFF
TGTGCCATCAGTGAGTCCCCACAGGGGAGTGACACCGGGGAGCTGTTTTTT
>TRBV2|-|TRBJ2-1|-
CATSRTYNEQFF
TGTGCCACCTCCAGGACGTACAATGAGCAGTTCTTC
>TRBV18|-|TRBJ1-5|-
CASSPSHSSNQPQHF
TGTGCCAGCTCACCATCGCACAGCAGCAATCAGCCCCAGCATTTT
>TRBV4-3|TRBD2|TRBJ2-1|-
CASSQGFSGSVYEQFF
TGCGCCAGCAGCCAAGGTTTTAGCGGGAGTGTGTATGAGCAGTTCTTC
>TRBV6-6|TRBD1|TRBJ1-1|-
CASSYGDRVGAFF
TGTGCCAGCAGTTACGGCGACAGGGTAGGCGCTTTCTTT
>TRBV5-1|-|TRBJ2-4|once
CASSGADSRRGISIQYF
TGCGCCAGCAGCGGAGCAGACAGCCGGAGGGGTATTAGCATTCAGTACTTC
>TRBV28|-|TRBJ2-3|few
CASITGGGGGTDTQYF
TGTGCCAGCATTACTGGGGGCGGGGGCGGCACAGATACGCAGTATTTT
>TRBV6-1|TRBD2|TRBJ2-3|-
CASSVERGGTDTQYF
TGTGCCAGCAGTGTGGAGCGGGGAGGCACAGATACGCAGTATTTT
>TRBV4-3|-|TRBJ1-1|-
CASSQVGGYTEAFF
TGCGCCAGCAGCCAAGTGGGGGGCTACACTGAAGCTTTCTTT
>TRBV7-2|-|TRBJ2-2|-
CASSPDRSTGELFF
TGTGCCAGCAGCCCGGACAGATCCACCGGGGAGCTGTTTTTT
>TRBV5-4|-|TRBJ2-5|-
CASSLDSLVGETQYF
TGTGCCAGCAGCCTTGACAGTCTGGTAGGAGAGACCCAGTACTTC
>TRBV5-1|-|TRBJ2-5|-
CASSLGKETQYF
TGCGCCAGCAGCTTGGGTAAGGAGACCCAGTACTTC
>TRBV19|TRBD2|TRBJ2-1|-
CASSMSGGPWNEQFF
TGTGCCAGTAGTATGTCGGGAGGGCCCTGGAATGAGCAGTTCTTC
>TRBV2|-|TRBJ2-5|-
CASSGDLAETQYF
TGTGCCAGCAGTGGGGACTTGGCGGAGACCCAGTACTTC
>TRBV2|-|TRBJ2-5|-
CASSEKETQYF
TGTGCCAGCAGTGAAAAAGAGACCCAGTACTTC
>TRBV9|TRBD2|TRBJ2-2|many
CASSRAGGTGGELFF
TGTGCCAGCAGCAGGGCGGGGGGTACAGGCGGGGAGCTGTTTTTT
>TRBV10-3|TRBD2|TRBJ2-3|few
CAISDRTSGSTDTQYF
TGTGCCATCAGTGACAGGACTAGCGGGAGCACAGATACGCAGTATTTT
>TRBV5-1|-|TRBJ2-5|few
CASSLGVGGREETQYF
TGCGCCAGCAGCTTGGGGGTTGGGGGGAGAGAAGAGACCCAGTACTTC
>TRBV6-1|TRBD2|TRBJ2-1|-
CASSETSGSYNEQFF
TGTGCCAGCAGTGAAACTAGCGGCTCCTACAATGAGCAGTTCTTC
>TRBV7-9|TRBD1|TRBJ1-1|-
CASIQSAGGTEAFF
TGTGCCAGCATCCAGTCGGCAGGGGGCACTGAAGCTTTCTTT
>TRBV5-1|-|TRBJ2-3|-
CASRANGGGIGDTQYF
TGCGCCAGCCGGGCCAACGGTGGGGGAATAGGAGATACGCAGTATTTT
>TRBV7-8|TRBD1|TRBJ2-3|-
CASSLKTGPADTQYF
TGTGCCAGCAGCTTGAAGACAGGGCCAGCAGATACGCAGTATTTT
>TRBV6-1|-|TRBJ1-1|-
CASSDRDLTAAFF
TGTGCCAGCAGTGACAGGGACCTCACGGCGGCTTTCTTT
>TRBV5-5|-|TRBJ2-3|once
CASSQNKGAGTNQDTQYF
TGCGCCAGCAGCCAGAATAAAGGAGCGGGGACAAACCAGGATACGCAGTATTTT
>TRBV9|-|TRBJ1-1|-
CASSVGGTLNTEAFF
TGTGCCAGCAGCGTAGGTGGGACACTGAACACTGAAGCTTTCTTT
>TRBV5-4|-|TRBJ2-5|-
CASSLNAIQETQYF
TGTGCCAGCAGCCTTAACGCCATCCAAGAGACCCAGTACTTC
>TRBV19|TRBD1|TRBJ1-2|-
CASSPQGANYGYTF
TGTGCCAGTAGTCCACAGGGGGCAAACTATGGCTACACCTTC
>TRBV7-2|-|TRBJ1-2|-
CASSLVAGARGYTF
TGTGCCAGCAGCTTAGTTGCAGGTGCGCGTGGCTACACCTTC
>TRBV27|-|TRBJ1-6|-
CASKSSYNSPLHF
TGTGCCAGCAAGAGCTCCTATAATTCACCCCTCCACTTT
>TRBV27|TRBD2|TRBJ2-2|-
CASSHGLAYTGELFF
TGTGCCAGCAGTCATGGACTAGCTTACACCGGGGAGCTGTTTTTT
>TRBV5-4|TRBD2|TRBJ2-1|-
CASSFIGGRAPEQFF
TGTGCCAGCAGCTTCATCGGCGGGAGGGCCCCTGAGCAGTTCTTC
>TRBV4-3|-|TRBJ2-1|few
CASSQASAWTDEQFF
TGCGCCAGCAGCCAAGCTAGCGCATGGACCGATGAGCAGTTCTTC
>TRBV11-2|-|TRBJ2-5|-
CASSPIFPDRQETQYF
TGTGCCAGCAGCCCTATCTTCCCAGATCGCCAAGAGACCCAGTACTTC
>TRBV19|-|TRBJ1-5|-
CASEDGAIRPQHF
TGTGCCAGCGAGGACGGGGCAATTCGGCCCCAGCATTTT
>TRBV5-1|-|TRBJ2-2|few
CASGENREKNTGELFF
TGCGCCAGCGGCGAGAACAGGGAAAAGAACACCGGGGAGCTGTTTTTT
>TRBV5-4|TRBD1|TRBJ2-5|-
CASSSRTGGDETQYF
TGTGCCAGCAGCTCGCGGACAGGGGGCGACGAGACCCAGTACTTC